These 16 T cell receptor beta chains originate from one sample sequenced in a study of T cells of healthy individuals. Each CDR3 protein is one row after TCRdb ran MiXCR on the 5' RACE reads. The sample includes 53,000 or so distinct CDR3 sequences, roughly 15% of them seen just once. The receptors originated from a human donor in good health.

This clonotype was counted only a few times. The V gene is TRBV7-2, the J gene TRBJ2-1; either TRBD1 or TRBD2 may fit D (5 bases each). This CDR3 contains 15 residues. Per the germline V gene, CDR1 is SGHTA and CDR2 is FQGNSA. V dropped 4 bases and J dropped 5 bases, with 15 bases sitting between them. The CDR3 reads CASSSRLGENNEQFF. The CDR3 DNA is TGTGCCAGCAGCTCCCGGTTGGGGGAAAACAATGAGCAGTTCTTC. The full variable domain, in which reference TRBV7-2 and TRBJ2-1 provide the parts outside the CDR3, is GAGVSQSPSNKVTEKGKDVELRCDPISGHTALYWYRQSLGQGLEFLIYFQGNSAPDKSGLPSDRFSAERTGGSVSTLTIQRTQQEDSAVYLCASSSRLGENNEQFFGPGTRLTVL.

There are a few counts of this clonotype. DNA for the CDR3: TGCAGTGCTAGAGATCTACAGGGGACTGGAAACACCATATATTTT. Amino acid sequence: CSARDLQGTGNTIYF. The genes are TRBV20-1 and TRBJ1-3; 7 nucleotides line up with TRBD1. The germline CDR1 and CDR2 sequences are DFQATT and SNEGSKA (reference sequence). V shed 0 bases and J 2 bases; nucleotides not matched to a gene: 4. The CDR3 runs 15 residues.

This clonotype was recorded many times. The chain recombines TRBV12-3 or TRBV12-4 with TRBJ2-7; no clear D. Between the trimmed V and J ends, which lost 6 bases and 3 bases, there was a span of 15 bases. There are 14 residues in the CDR3. In DNA, the CDR3 is TGTGCCAGCAGCCGAGGTGGGCAGTACTACGAGCAGTACTTC. Its translation: CASSRGGQYYEQYF.

The rearrangement uses TRBV4-1 and TRBJ2-5; 8 bases map to TRBD2. V shed 1 base and J 3 bases; nucleotides not matched to a gene: 13. CDR1 MGHRA and CDR2 YSYEKL come from the germline V gene. This CDR3 comprises 18 residues. The CDR3 spells CASSQAPEGFSGEETQYF. The CDR3 region has the DNA TGCGCCAGCAGCCAAGCTCCCGAGGGGTTTAGCGGGGAAGAGACCCAGTACTTC.

This clonotype was picked up a small number of times. This chain's CDR3 is CASSVGRVGEQYF. The DNA of the CDR3 is TGTGCCAGCAGCGTGGGCCGTGTTGGGGAGCAGTACTTC. V is TRBV9 and J is TRBJ2-7; D is unresolved. Per germline, CDR1 SGDLS and CDR2 YYNGEE. Trimming took 2 bases from V and 7 from J, leaving 13 bases between them. CDR3 length: 13 residues.

This clonotype occurred a few times. This chain joins TRBV7-9 and TRBJ2-3; unclear D gene. Trimming shortened V by 5 bases and J by 6 bases, and 9 bases separated the two germline ends. The CDR3 totals 12 residues. Germline assignment: CDR1 SEHNR and CDR2 FQNEAQ (reference sequence). The CDR3 loop reads CASSEGRDTQYF. The CDR3 DNA is TGTGCCAGCAGCGAAGGCCGCGATACGCAGTATTTT.

This clonotype has a single count. This chain links TRBV7-9 with TRBJ1-1; 9 bases agree with TRBD1. In germline, CDR1 is SEHNR, CDR2 FQNEAQ (reference sequence). Trimming removed 6 bases from V and 5 bases from J; junction bases left unmatched: 13. The CDR3 totals 16 residues. The CDR3 coding sequence is TGTGCCAGCAGTCTACTATCAGGGACAGGGAATACTGAAGCTTTCTTT. It translates to CASSLLSGTGNTEAFF.

This clonotype was seen many times. The chain recombines TRBV20-1 with TRBJ1-2; TRBD1 aligns across 10 bases. This CDR3 has 16 residues. With V trimmed by 2 bases and J by 5 bases, 11 bases remained unmatched. CDR1 and CDR2 (germline): DFQATT, SNEGSKA (reference sequence). The CDR3 region is CSARPLRQGAEYGYTF. The CDR3 DNA is TGCAGTGCTAGACCTCTCCGACAGGGGGCTGAGTATGGCTACACCTTC.

The rearrangement uses TRBV3-1 and TRBJ2-3, with D perhaps matching TRBD1 (6 bases). CDR3 size: 16 residues. In germline, CDR1 is LGHDT, CDR2 YNNKEL (reference sequence). With 1 base removed from V and 4 bases from J, the gap between germline ends came to 15 bases. The CDR3 region has the DNA TGTGCCAGCAGCCAAGGAGGACAGAGTCTGCCAGATACGCAGTATTTT. It codes for CASSQGGQSLPDTQYF.

Ten or more counts support this clonotype. The chain recombines TRBV5-1 with TRBJ2-5, with TRBD2 matching 8 bases. The germline CDR1 and CDR2 sequences are SGHRS and YFSETQ. V was clipped by 4 bases and J by 1 base; unmatched bases: 6. The CDR3 runs 15 residues. In DNA form, the CDR3 reads TGCGCCAGCAGCGGAGCGGGGGAACTCCAAGAGACCCAGTACTTC. Translating gives CASSGAGELQETQYF.

The table lists this clonotype with many counts. The chain recombines TRBV27 with TRBJ2-4, with 9 bases identical to TRBD1. Germline-derived CDR1 and CDR2 are MNHEY and SMNVEV (reference sequence). The length of the CDR3 is 18 residues. V dropped 8 bases and J dropped 7; count of bases not matched to a gene: 21. The CDR3 is CASGLRPGTGRSGNIQYF. The CDR3 nucleotides read TGTGCCAGCGGGTTAAGGCCCGGGACAGGGAGGTCTGGGAACATTCAGTACTTC.

In its sample, this clonotype was seen many times. V usage is TRBV5-1 and J usage is TRBJ2-5; D may be TRBD1 (6 bases). The V end was cut by 4 bases, the J end by 2 bases, with 12 bases between. This CDR3 is built from 14 residues. Germline V gene data show CDR1 as SGHRS and CDR2 as YFSETQ. CDR3 coding DNA: TGCGCCAGCAGCGTGGACAGTTTTCAAGAGACCCAGTACTTC. This gives the protein CASSVDSFQETQYF.

This chain links TRBV5-1 with TRBJ1-4, with a possible D match to TRBD1 (5 bases). Germline-derived CDR1 and CDR2 are SGHRS and YFSETQ. This CDR3 contains 15 residues. Trimming left V 0 bases short and J 6 bases short, with 12 bases between. Written as DNA, the CDR3 is TGCGCCAGCAGCTTGGAGGGGTTGGGGTATGAAAAACTGTTTTTT. Protein product: CASSLEGLGYEKLFF.

This clonotype has more than one count but fewer than ten. The chain joins TRBV2 to TRBJ2-4; TRBD1 aligns across 7 bases. Trimming cost V 6 bases and J 13 bases; bases outside gene matches: 3. Per germline, CDR1 SNHLY and CDR2 FYNNEI. The CDR3 covers 10 residues. The CDR3 DNA is TGTGCCAGCAGGGACAGGCGGCAGTACTTC. It yields the protein CASRDRRQYF.

The rearrangement uses TRBV4-3 and TRBJ2-3; a possible D gene is TRBD2 (6 bases). Germline CDR1 reads LGHNA; CDR2 reads YSLEER. The CDR3 spans 16 residues. V was shortened by 0 bases and J by 2 bases, with 12 bases between the two germline ends. CDR3 residues: CASSQDAGIHTDTQYF. In DNA form, the CDR3 reads TGCGCCAGCAGCCAAGACGCGGGGATCCACACAGATACGCAGTATTTT.

The chain couples TRBV5-5 to TRBJ2-5; 12 nucleotides match TRBD2. From germline, CDR1 is SGHKS and CDR2 YYEKEE (reference sequence). V lost 4 bases, J lost 3 bases, and 7 bases stayed unmatched. The CDR3 length is 16 residues. The CDR3 region has the DNA TGTGCCAGCAGCCTGGGACTAGCGGGCAACGAAGAGACCCAGTACTTC. Translated: CASSLGLAGNEETQYF.